This T cell receptor beta chain was captured in a study of blood T cells in healthy people across ages. Study-wide results and limits: PBMCs left unsorted prevented a conclusive naive versus antigen-experienced comparison.

The sample providers were healthy Caucasian people from Russia, aged about 6 to 90. Isolation yielded PBMCs, at least 7 million per sample, in every case. Germline CDR1 MNHNY, CDR2 SVGAGI (reference sequence). The V and J ends lost 2 bases and 3 bases respectively, with 13 bases between them. The CDR3 length is 15 residues. Alongside a J-beta primer mix, a sample-barcoded 5' primer served in a second PCR lasting about 7 to 11 cycles. TCRdb redid the calling of the 5' RACE reads with MiXCR, one entry per CDR3 protein. The top ten clones hold about 32% of a sample with over 600,000 distinct CDR3 sequences, around 38% of them seen once. About this clonotype: Its specificity is unknown.

The sample consisted of blood. The receptor's source is a man aged 80 or over in good health. The genes are TRBV6-6 and TRBJ1-1, with D perhaps matching TRBD1 (6 bases). The CDR3 spells CASSYEGGGDTEAFF. The CDR3 DNA sequence: TGTGCCAGCAGTTACGAGGGGGGTGGCGACACTGAAGCTTTCTTT.